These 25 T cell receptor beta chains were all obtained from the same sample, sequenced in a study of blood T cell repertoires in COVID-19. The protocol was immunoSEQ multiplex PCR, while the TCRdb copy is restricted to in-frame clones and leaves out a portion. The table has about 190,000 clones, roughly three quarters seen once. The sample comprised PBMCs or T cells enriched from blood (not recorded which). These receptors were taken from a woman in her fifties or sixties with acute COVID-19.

The CDR3 spells CASSLGLATNEKLFF. DNA of the CDR3: TGCGCCAGCAGCTTGGGACTTGCAACTAATGAAAAACTGTTTTTT. This chain links TRBV5-1 with TRBJ1-4; D is undetermined. The germline V and J ends were trimmed by 0 bases and 0 bases, with 6 bases remaining between them. Germline CDR1 and CDR2: SGHRS and YFSETQ. This CDR3 comprises 15 residues. Looking up the rest from reference TRBV5-1 and TRBJ1-4 gives the full variable domain: KAGVTQTPRYLIKTRGQQVTLSCSPISGHRSVSWYQQTPGQGLQFLFEYFSETQRNKGNFPGRFSGRQFSNSRSEMNVSTLELGDSALYLCASSLGLATNEKLFFGSGTQLSVL.

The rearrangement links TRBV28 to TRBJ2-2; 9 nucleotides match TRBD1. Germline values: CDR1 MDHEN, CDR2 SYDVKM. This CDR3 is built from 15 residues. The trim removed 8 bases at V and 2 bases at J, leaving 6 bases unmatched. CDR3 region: CASRGQGRNTGELFF. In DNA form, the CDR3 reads TGTGCCAGCCGGGGACAGGGCCGAAACACCGGGGAGCTGTTTTTT.

This chain's CDR3 is CASSLVGVDSPLHF. For the CDR3, the DNA is TGTGCCAGCAGCTTGGTAGGGGTTGATTCACCCCTCCACTTT. J is TRBJ1-6 and V is TRBV5-6; perhaps TRBD1 as D (5 bases). Germline CDR1 is SGHDT and CDR2 is YYEEEE. V lost 0 bases to trimming and J lost 8 bases, with 9 bases between them. The CDR3 consists of 14 residues.

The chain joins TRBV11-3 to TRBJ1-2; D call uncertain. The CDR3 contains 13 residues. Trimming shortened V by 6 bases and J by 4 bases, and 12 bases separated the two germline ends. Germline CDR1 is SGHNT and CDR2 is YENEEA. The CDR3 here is CASRNPGSYGYTF. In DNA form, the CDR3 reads TGTGCCAGCAGAAACCCCGGTAGCTATGGCTACACCTTC.

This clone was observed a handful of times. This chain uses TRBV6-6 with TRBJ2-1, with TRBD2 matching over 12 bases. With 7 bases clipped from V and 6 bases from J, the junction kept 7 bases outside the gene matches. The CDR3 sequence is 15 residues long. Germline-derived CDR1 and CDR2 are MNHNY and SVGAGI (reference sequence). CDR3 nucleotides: TGTGCCAGCACCCTAGCGGGGGGGTCTTCCAATGAGCAGTTCTTC. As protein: CASTLAGGSSNEQFF.

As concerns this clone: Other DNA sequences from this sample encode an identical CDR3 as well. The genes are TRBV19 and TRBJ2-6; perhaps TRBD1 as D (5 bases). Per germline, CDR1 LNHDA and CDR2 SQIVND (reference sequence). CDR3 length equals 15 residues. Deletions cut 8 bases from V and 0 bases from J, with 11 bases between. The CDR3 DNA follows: TGTGCCAGTCGTCCTACAGGCTCTGGGGCCAACGTCCTGACTTTC. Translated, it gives CASRPTGSGANVLTF.

CDR3 amino acids: CASSLADSNQPQHF. DNA of the CDR3: TGTGCCAGTAGTTTGGCGGATAGCAATCAGCCCCAGCATTTT. The rearrangement uses TRBV19 and TRBJ1-5; D is ambiguous. Germline V CDR1 and CDR2: LNHDA, SQIVND (reference sequence). CDR3 length: 14 residues. V was clipped by 5 bases and J by 0 bases, with 8 bases between them.

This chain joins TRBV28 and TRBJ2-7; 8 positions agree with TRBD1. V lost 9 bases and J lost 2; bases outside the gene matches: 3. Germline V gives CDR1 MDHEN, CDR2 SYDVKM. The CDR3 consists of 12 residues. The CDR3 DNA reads TGTGCCAGGGACAGGGCGACCTACGAGCAGTACGTC. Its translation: CARDRATYEQYV.

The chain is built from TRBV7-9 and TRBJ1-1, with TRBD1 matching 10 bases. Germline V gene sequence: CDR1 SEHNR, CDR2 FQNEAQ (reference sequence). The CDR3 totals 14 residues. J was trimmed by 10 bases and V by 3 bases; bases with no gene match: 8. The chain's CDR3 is CASSFPGQGTSAFF. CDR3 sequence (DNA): TGTGCCAGCAGCTTCCCGGGACAGGGGACGTCAGCTTTCTTT.

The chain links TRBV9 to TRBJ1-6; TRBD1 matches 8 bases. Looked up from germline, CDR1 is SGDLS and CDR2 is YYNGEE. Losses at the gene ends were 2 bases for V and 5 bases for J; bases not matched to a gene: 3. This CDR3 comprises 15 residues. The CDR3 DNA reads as TGTGCCAGCAGCGTGACGGGACAGGATAATTCACCCCTCCACTTT. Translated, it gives CASSVTGQDNSPLHF.

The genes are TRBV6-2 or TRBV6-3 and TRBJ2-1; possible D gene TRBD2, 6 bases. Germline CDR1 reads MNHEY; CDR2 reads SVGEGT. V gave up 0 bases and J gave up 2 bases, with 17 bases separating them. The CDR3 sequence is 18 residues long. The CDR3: CASSYSSGGTLTYNEQFF. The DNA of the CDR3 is TGTGCCAGCAGTTACTCGAGTGGGGGGACTCTAACCTACAATGAGCAGTTCTTC.

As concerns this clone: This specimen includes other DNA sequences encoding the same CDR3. DNA of the CDR3: TGTGCCAGCAGCCGAAGGGGTGAGCAGTTCTTC. Translated, it gives CASSRRGEQFF. V gene TRBV14 combines with J gene TRBJ2-1; D perhaps matches TRBD1 (5 bases). Trimming removed 4 bases at V and 9 bases at J, with 7 bases between. Germline V lookup: CDR1 SGHDN, CDR2 FVKESK. CDR3 length: 11 residues.

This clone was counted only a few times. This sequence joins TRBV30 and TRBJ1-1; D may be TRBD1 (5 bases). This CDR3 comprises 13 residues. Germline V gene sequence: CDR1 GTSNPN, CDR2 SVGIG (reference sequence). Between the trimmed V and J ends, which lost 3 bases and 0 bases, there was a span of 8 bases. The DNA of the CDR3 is TGTGCCTGGAGGAGACAGCTGAACACTGAAGCTTTCTTT. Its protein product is CAWRRQLNTEAFF.

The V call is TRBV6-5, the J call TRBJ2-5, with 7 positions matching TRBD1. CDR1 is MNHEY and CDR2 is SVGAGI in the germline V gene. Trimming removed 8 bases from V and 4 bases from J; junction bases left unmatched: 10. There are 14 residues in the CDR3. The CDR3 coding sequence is TGTGCCAGCCCAACCACGGACAGGAGAGAGACCCAGTACTTC. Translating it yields CASPTTDRRETQYF.

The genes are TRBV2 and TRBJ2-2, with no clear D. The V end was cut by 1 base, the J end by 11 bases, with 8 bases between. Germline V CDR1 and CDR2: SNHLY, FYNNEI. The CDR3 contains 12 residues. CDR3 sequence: CASSEEKPELFF. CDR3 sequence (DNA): TGTGCCAGCAGTGAAGAGAAGCCTGAGCTGTTTTTT. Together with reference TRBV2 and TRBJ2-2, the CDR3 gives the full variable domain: EPEVTQTPSHQVTQMGQEVILRCVPISNHLYFYWYRQILGQKVEFLVSFYNNEISEKSEIFDDQFSVERPDGSNFTLKIRSTKLEDSAMYFCASSEEKPELFFGEGSRLTVL.

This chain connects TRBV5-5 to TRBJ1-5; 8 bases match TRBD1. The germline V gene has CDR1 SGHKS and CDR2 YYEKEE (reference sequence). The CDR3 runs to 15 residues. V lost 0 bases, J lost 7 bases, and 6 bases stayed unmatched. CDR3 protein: CASSLAGGAGQPQHF. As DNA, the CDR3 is TGTGCCAGCAGCTTGGCAGGGGGCGCGGGGCAGCCCCAGCATTTT. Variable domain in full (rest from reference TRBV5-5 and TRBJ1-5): DAGVTQSPTHLIKTRGQQVTLRCSPISGHKSVSWYQQVLGQGPQFIFQYYEKEERGRGNFPDRFSARQFPNYSSELNVNALLLGDSALYLCASSLAGGAGQPQHFGDGTRLSIL.

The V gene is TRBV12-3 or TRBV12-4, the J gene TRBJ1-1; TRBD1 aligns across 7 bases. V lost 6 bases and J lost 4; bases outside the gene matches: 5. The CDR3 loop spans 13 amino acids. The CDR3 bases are TGTGCCAGCAGATTACAGGGGAGCACTGAAGCTTTCTTT. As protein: CASRLQGSTEAFF.

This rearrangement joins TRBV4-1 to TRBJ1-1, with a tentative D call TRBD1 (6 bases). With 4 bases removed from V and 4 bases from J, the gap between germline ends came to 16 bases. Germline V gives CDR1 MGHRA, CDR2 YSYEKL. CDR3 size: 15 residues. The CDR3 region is CASSPQAQGSTEAFF. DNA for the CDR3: TGCGCCAGCAGCCCCCAAGCCCAGGGGAGCACTGAAGCTTTCTTT.

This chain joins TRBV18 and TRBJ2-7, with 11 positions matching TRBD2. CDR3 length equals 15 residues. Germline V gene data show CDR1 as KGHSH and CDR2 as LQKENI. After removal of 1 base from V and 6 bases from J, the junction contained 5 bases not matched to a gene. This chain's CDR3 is CASSPRLAGTFEQYV. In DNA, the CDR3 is TGTGCCAGCTCACCACGACTAGCGGGGACTTTCGAGCAGTACGTC.

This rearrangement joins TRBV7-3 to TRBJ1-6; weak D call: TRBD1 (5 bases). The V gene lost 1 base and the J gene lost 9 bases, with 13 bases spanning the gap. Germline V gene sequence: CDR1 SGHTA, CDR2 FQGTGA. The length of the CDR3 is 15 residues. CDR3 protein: CASSLSRREGSPLHF. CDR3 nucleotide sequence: TGTGCCAGCAGCTTAAGTCGCAGGGAGGGTTCACCCCTCCACTTT.

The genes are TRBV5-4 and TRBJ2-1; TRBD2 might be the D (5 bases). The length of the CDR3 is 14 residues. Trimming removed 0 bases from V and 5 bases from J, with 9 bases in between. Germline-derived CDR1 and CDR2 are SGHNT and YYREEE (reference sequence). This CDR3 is CASSLVRGNNEQFF. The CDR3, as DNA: TGTGCCAGCAGCTTGGTTCGGGGTAACAATGAGCAGTTCTTC.

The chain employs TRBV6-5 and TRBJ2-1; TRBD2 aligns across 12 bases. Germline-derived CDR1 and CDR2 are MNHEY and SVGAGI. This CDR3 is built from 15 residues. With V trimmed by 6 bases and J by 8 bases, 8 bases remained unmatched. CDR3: CASRRGLAGTDEQFF. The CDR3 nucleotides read TGTGCCAGCAGACGAGGACTAGCGGGGACGGATGAGCAGTTCTTC.

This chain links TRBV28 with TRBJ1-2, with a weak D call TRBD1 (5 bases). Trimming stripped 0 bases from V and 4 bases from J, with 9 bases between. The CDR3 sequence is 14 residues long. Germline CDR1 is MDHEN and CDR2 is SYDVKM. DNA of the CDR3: TGTGCCAGCAGTTTATGGGCGGGGGGCTATGGCTACACCTTC. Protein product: CASSLWAGGYGYTF.

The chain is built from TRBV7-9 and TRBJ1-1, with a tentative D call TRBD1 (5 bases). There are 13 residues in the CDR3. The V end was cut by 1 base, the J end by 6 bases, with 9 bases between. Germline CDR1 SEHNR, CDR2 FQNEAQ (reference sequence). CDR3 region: CASSLGVGPEAFF. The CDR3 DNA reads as TGTGCCAGCAGCTTAGGAGTGGGGCCTGAAGCTTTCTTT.

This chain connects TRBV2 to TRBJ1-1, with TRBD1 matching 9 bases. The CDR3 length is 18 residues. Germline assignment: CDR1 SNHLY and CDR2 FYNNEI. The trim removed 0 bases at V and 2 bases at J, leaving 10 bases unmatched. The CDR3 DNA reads TGTGCCAGCAGTGAAGCGCTCTGGCGGACAGGGGTAAACACTGAAGCTTTCTTT. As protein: CASSEALWRTGVNTEAFF.